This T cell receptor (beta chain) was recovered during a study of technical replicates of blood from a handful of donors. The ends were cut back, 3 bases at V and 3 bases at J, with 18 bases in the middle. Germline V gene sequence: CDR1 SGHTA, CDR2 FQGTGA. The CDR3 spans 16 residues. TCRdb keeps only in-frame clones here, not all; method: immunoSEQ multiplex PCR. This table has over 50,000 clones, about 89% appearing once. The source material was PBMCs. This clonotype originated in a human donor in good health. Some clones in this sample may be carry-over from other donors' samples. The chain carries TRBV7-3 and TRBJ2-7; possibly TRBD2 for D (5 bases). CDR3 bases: TGTGCCAGCAGCTTCGATGGCCCGGGATCGAGCTACGAGCAGTACTTC. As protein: CASSFDGPGSSYEQYF. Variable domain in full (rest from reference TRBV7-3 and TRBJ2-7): GAGVSQTPSNKVTEKGKYVELRCDPISGHTALYWYRQSLGQGPEFLIYFQGTGAADDSGLPNDRFFAVRPEGSVSTLKIQRTERGDSAVYLCASSFDGPGSSYEQYFGPGTRLTVT.